This T cell receptor beta chain was documented in a study of blood T cells in healthy people across ages. There are 16 residues in the CDR3. CDR1 LGHNA and CDR2 YNFKEQ come from the germline V gene. V lost 0 bases and J lost 4; bases outside the gene matches: 4. With a J-beta primer mix and a sample-barcoded 5' primer, a second PCR ran 7 to 11 cycles. TCRdb reanalysed the 5' RACE reads using MiXCR and keeps one entry per CDR3 protein. The repertoire includes about 600,000 distinct CDR3 sequences, 40% to 55% of them detected once, and under 30% sits in the top ten. The source is an elderly man in good health. The chain couples TRBV4-2 to TRBJ2-2; TRBD1 matches at 8 bases. The sample taken for sequencing was blood. CDR3 loop: CASSQDQGASTGELFF. Here the CDR3 DNA reads TGTGCCAGCAGCCAAGATCAGGGGGCGAGCACCGGGGAGCTGTTTTTT.